One and the same sample provided the 10 T cell receptor beta chains below, sequenced in a study of blood T cells in healthy people across ages. A second PCR, run for about 7 to 11 cycles, used a sample-barcoded 5' primer plus a J-beta primer mix. TCRdb fed the 5' RACE reads into MiXCR, producing one record per CDR3 protein. The sample comprises about 930,000 distinct CDR3 sequences, just under 30% of which are singletons, and 10% rests with the top ten. The same data also contributed to another study, on T cells of mothers and their children.

Sequencing was performed on blood. These receptor sequences come from a middle-aged woman in good health.

The V and J genes are TRBV28 and TRBJ1-5; D gene uncertain. The V end was cut by 5 bases, the J end by 7 bases, with 15 bases between. The CDR3 covers 14 residues. Germline assignment: CDR1 MDHEN and CDR2 SYDVKM. The CDR3 DNA is TGTGCCAGCAGTCCCCCAAGGGAGACGCAGCCCCAGCATTTT. It translates to CASSPPRETQPQHF.

About this clonotype itself: One end of the junction is discordant with germline, which a read error may explain. The chain uses TRBV7-9 and TRBJ2-5; 8 nucleotides agree with TRBD2. The germline gives CDR1 SEHNR, CDR2 FQNEAQ (reference sequence). The CDR3 has 18 residues. The CDR3 nucleotides are TGTGCCGGCAGCTTCCCCCGGCTAGCGGGTATGGGGGGAGAGACCCAGTACTTC. Translated, it gives CAGSFPRLAGMGGETQYF. Looking up the rest from reference TRBV7-9 and TRBJ2-5 gives the full variable domain: DTGVSQNPRHKITKRGQNVTFRCDPISEHNRLYWYRQTLGQGPEFLTYFQNEAQLEKSRLLSDRFSAERPKGSFSTLEIQRTEQGDSAMYLCAGSFPRLAGMGGETQYFGPGTRLLVL.

J is TRBJ2-1 and V is TRBV6-5; D possibly corresponds to TRBD2 (6 bases). Germline V CDR1 and CDR2: MNHEY, SVGAGI. The V and J ends lost 6 bases and 7 bases respectively, with 22 bases between them. There are 16 residues in the CDR3. The CDR3 here is CASSSELATVGNEQFF. CDR3 in DNA: TGTGCCAGCAGCTCCGAACTAGCCACGGTTGGAAATGAGCAGTTCTTC.

The V call is TRBV4-1, the J call TRBJ1-2, with D maybe TRBD1 (5 bases). CDR1 MGHRA and CDR2 YSYEKL come from the germline V gene. V lost 1 base and J 2 bases, leaving 14 bases between the germline ends. The CDR3 is 16 amino acids. The CDR3, as DNA: TGCGCCAGCAGCCAAGGCCGGGACCGTCCGAACTATGGCTACACCTTC. Its protein product is CASSQGRDRPNYGYTF.

Remarks on this clonotype: This could be a read error, since a much larger clone is one nucleotide away. V is TRBV7-6 and J is TRBJ2-5; D is perhaps TRBD1 (5 bases). The CDR3 has 14 residues. V was trimmed by 1 base and J by 11 bases, leaving 17 bases between them. Germline assignment: CDR1 SGHVS and CDR2 FNYEAQ. CDR3 coding DNA: TGTGCCAGCAGCTTAGGGGGCACGCTTGATGAGCAGTACTTC. It codes for CASSLGGTLDEQYF. Filled out from reference TRBV7-6 and TRBJ2-5, the complete variable domain reads GAGVSQSPRYKVTKRGQDVALRCDPISGHVSLYWYRQALGQGPEFLTYFNYEAQQDKSGLPNDRFSAERPEGSISTLTIQRTEQRDSAMYRCASSLGGTLDEQYFGPGTRLLVL.

This clonotype occurred many times. V is TRBV11-2 and J is TRBJ2-1, with D perhaps TRBD1 (6 bases). V lost 0 bases, J lost 3 bases, and 9 bases lay in between. Per the germline V gene, CDR1 is SGHAT and CDR2 is FQNNGV. This CDR3 is built from 15 residues. CDR3 DNA: TGTGCCAGCAGCTTAGATCCAGGGGACTACAATGAGCAGTTCTTC. Translating gives CASSLDPGDYNEQFF.

On this clonotype: A junction end diverges from the germline sequence, so it may reflect a read error. For the CDR3, the DNA is TGTGCCAGCAGCCCCAGGGGAGGGTACGAGCACTACTTC. Protein sequence: CASSPRGGYEHYF. V and J are TRBV7-3 and TRBJ2-7; a possible D gene is TRBD2 (7 bases). This CDR3 contains 13 residues. From germline, CDR1 is SGHTA and CDR2 FQGTGA.

The V call is TRBV28, the J call TRBJ1-6; TRBD1 might be the D (5 bases). V was clipped by 8 bases and J by 4 bases, with 12 bases between them. The CDR3 has 14 amino acids. CDR1 MDHEN and CDR2 SYDVKM come from the germline V gene. CDR3 residues: CASWSEGYNSPLHF. The CDR3 bases are TGTGCCAGCTGGTCGGAGGGGTATAATTCACCCCTCCACTTT. Complete variable domain (other parts from reference TRBV28 and TRBJ1-6): DVKVTQSSRYLVKRTGEKVFLECVQDMDHENMFWYRQDPGLGLRLIYFSYDVKMKEKGDIPEGYSVSREKKERFSLILESASTNQTSMYLCASWSEGYNSPLHFGNGTRLTVT.

The genes are TRBV4-3 and TRBJ2-5, with 11 bases aligning to TRBD1. This CDR3 comprises 15 residues. Germline CDR1 and CDR2: LGHNA and YSLEER. With 0 bases clipped from V and 5 bases from J, the junction kept 2 bases outside the gene matches. This CDR3 reads CASSQEWTGGETQYF. The CDR3 DNA is TGCGCCAGCAGCCAAGAATGGACAGGGGGCGAGACCCAGTACTTC.

At least ten counts were recorded for this clonotype. The DNA for the CDR3 is TGTGCCAGCAGCCGTGAACGGGGTAACTACGAGCAGTACTTC. Residues: CASSRERGNYEQYF. The V gene is TRBV2, the J gene TRBJ2-7; perhaps TRBD2 as D (5 bases). Germline V gene data show CDR1 as SNHLY and CDR2 as FYNNEI. The CDR3 contains 14 residues. The V end was cut by 6 bases, the J end by 3 bases, with 15 bases between.